This T cell receptor (beta chain) derives from a study of blood T cell repertoires in COVID-19. Assay used: immunoSEQ multiplex PCR; TCRdb lists only in-frame clones, some missing. The sample shows around 190,000 clones, roughly nine tenths of them seen only once. Germline trimming cut 3 bases from V and 2 bases from J; bases unmatched to any gene: 2. Per the germline V gene, CDR1 is LNHDA and CDR2 is SQIVND (reference sequence). The CDR3 length is 14 residues. The V gene is TRBV19, the J gene TRBJ2-7; 9 bases are a match to TRBD2. The sample was peripheral blood. The sequence came from a man aged 18 to 35 who had recovered from COVID-19. CDR3 amino acids: CASSIAGGAYEQYF. DNA of the CDR3: TGTGCCAGTAGTATTGCGGGAGGGGCCTACGAGCAGTACTTC.